This T cell receptor (beta chain) emerged from a study of sequential checkpoint blockade in melanoma. This CDR3 comprises 14 residues. V lost 3 bases to trimming and J lost 7 bases; unmatched junction nucleotides: 5. From germline, CDR1 is MDHEN and CDR2 SYDVKM. On this clone: Other DNA sequences from this sample encode an identical CDR3 as well.

Treatment given: randomized to nivolumab then ipilimumab (arm A) or the reverse (arm B). No patient had prior DNA-damaging chemotherapy. From thawed PBMCs, live CD3+CD8+ cells negative for CD19 and CD56 were sorted. Libraries were prepared by immunoSEQ multiplex PCR; TCRdb keeps only in-frame clonotypes and omits some of them. The data show about 10,000 clones, approximately 80% seen once. Material: CD8+ T cells sorted from blood (inferred from file names), obtained from a patient given nivolumab and ipilimumab in sequence. The rearrangement uses TRBV28 and TRBJ1-2, with TRBD1 matching 10 bases. The TCR originated in a human donor with melanoma. CDR3 DNA sequence: TGTGCCAGCAGTTTTCCTGGACAGGGGGGTGGCTACACCTTC. Translated, it gives CASSFPGQGGGYTF.